Shown below are 26 T cell receptor beta chains from a single sample sequenced in a study of cytomegalovirus exposure and HLA in healthy donors. PCR was performed using 60 Vbeta and 13 Jbeta primers. Clones were read by immunoSEQ multiplex PCR, and TCRdb kept only the in-frame ones, dropping some. Here the sample table reports some 72,000 clones. The sample consisted of PBMCs. The origin of the receptors is a boy younger than 18 in good health and CMV-seronegative.

The CDR3 sequence is CASGSERGEVYEQYF. The CDR3 DNA reads as TGTGCCAGCGGCAGCGAGCGGGGGGAGGTCTACGAGCAGTACTTC. The rearrangement links TRBV2 to TRBJ2-7; 9 bases fit TRBD2. Germline lookup yields CDR1 SNHLY and CDR2 FYNNEI. This CDR3 spans 15 amino acids. V lost 8 bases, J lost 3 bases, and 11 bases stayed unmatched.

The chain couples TRBV15 to TRBJ2-5, with D tentatively TRBD1 (6 bases). The CDR3 is 16 residues long. Deletions cut 0 bases from V and 5 bases from J, with 16 bases between. Germline CDR1 LNHNV, CDR2 YYDKDF (reference sequence). The DNA of the CDR3 is TGTGCCACCAGCAGAGAAAAGACAGGCTCGTTGGAGACCCAGTACTTC. The encoded protein is CATSREKTGSLETQYF.

This chain links TRBV5-1 with TRBJ2-3; D uncertain. Trimming pared 1 base from V and 0 bases from J, leaving 6 bases between. Germline V lookup: CDR1 SGHRS, CDR2 YFSETQ. The CDR3 is 14 residues long. The CDR3 is CASSLIISTDTQYF. As DNA, the CDR3 is TGCGCCAGCAGCTTGATCATCAGCACAGATACGCAGTATTTT.

The CDR3 protein is CASTSGTGSYEQYF. The CDR3 bases are TGCGCCAGCACGTCCGGGACAGGGTCCTACGAGCAGTACTTC. The chain has TRBV5-1 and TRBJ2-7, with TRBD1 identical over 9 bases. Germline loops: CDR1 SGHRS, CDR2 YFSETQ. V dropped 6 bases and J dropped 1; count of bases not matched to a gene: 5. The CDR3 length is 14 residues.

This chain's CDR3 is CASSPTETIVDTQYF. The DNA for the CDR3 is TGTGCCAGCTCACCCACGGAGACGATTGTAGATACGCAGTATTTT. V is TRBV18 and J is TRBJ2-3; D is uncertain. CDR1 is KGHSH, CDR2 LQKENI, per germline. The CDR3 loop spans 15 amino acids. The V and J ends lost 3 bases and 5 bases respectively, with 15 bases between them.

The chain uses TRBV2 and TRBJ2-7; 8 positions match TRBD1. V lost 4 bases to trimming and J lost 6 bases; unmatched junction nucleotides: 11. The CDR3 is made up of 15 amino acids. Germline assignment: CDR1 SNHLY and CDR2 FYNNEI. The CDR3 loop reads CASSADRGIKSEQYF. As DNA, the CDR3 is TGTGCCAGCAGTGCCGACAGGGGAATAAAATCCGAGCAGTACTTC.

With regard to this clone: The germline gene is not matched at one end of the junction; a read error may be the cause. This chain links TRBV7-2 with TRBJ1-1; possible D gene TRBD1, 6 bases. CDR1 is SGHTA and CDR2 is FQGNSA in the germline V gene. This CDR3 contains 14 residues. The chain's CDR3 is CASSPGTMNAEAFF. In nucleotides, the CDR3 is TGTGCCAGCAGCCCGGGGACAATGAACGCTGAAGCTTTCTTT.

The chain employs TRBV7-9 and TRBJ2-7; a possible D gene is TRBD1 (5 bases). Germline V gene sequence: CDR1 SEHNR, CDR2 FQNEAQ (reference sequence). The CDR3 sequence is 12 residues long. Trimming removed 1 base at V and 5 bases at J, with 6 bases between. The DNA of the CDR3 is TGTGCCAGCAGCTTAGAAGGGGACGAGCAGTACTTC. Amino acids: CASSLEGDEQYF.

The chain couples TRBV6-1 to TRBJ2-5; D may be TRBD2 (7 bases). The CDR3 consists of 15 residues. Trimming left V 4 bases short and J 1 base short, with 13 bases between. The germline V gene encodes CDR1 MNHNS and CDR2 SASEGT. As DNA, the CDR3 is TGTGCCAGCAGTGGGGAAGGGGGGGCCCAAGAGACCCAGTACTTC. Its protein is CASSGEGGAQETQYF.

With respect to this clone: This specimen includes other DNA sequences encoding the same CDR3. The chain combines TRBV4-3 with TRBJ2-7, with 10 bases identical to TRBD1. CDR1 and CDR2 from the germline V gene are LGHNA and YSLEER. The CDR3 is made up of 20 amino acids. With V trimmed by 3 bases and J by 3 bases, 20 bases remained unmatched. The CDR3, as DNA: TGCGCCAGCAGCCAGGAGGCTTCGAGGTTTGTCGGGACAGGGGACTACGAGCAGTACTTC. This translates into CASSQEASRFVGTGDYEQYF.

The chain carries TRBV6-1 and TRBJ1-2, with 8 bases aligning to TRBD1. The trim removed 1 base at V and 8 bases at J, leaving 3 bases unmatched. CDR3 length equals 13 residues. Germline V lookup: CDR1 MNHNS, CDR2 SASEGT. CDR3 coding DNA: TGTGCCAGCAGTGAAGTCAGACAGGGGGGCTACACCTTC. Translating it yields CASSEVRQGGYTF.

This chain links TRBV2 with TRBJ2-6; 11 bases line up with TRBD1. The germline V gene has CDR1 SNHLY and CDR2 FYNNEI. V lost 10 bases to trimming and J lost 2 bases; unmatched junction nucleotides: 10. The CDR3 extends over 17 amino acids. The CDR3 nucleotides are TGTGCCACCAGGGGGGGGACAGGGGGAGCTGGGGCCAACGTCCTGACTTTC. Its translation is CATRGGTGGAGANVLTF.

The rearrangement joins TRBV15 to TRBJ2-7; D remains ambiguous. The CDR3 covers 12 residues. V was trimmed by 0 bases and J by 9 bases, leaving 9 bases between them. The germline V gene encodes CDR1 LNHNV and CDR2 YYDKDF (reference sequence). CDR3 protein: CATSRDVRLQYF. In DNA, the CDR3 is TGTGCCACCAGCAGAGATGTGCGGTTGCAGTACTTC.

The chain links TRBV10-1 to TRBJ2-1; 7 bases align to TRBD1. V lost 3 bases to trimming and J lost 6 bases; unmatched junction nucleotides: 14. CDR1 is WNHNN and CDR2 is SYGVQD in the germline V gene (reference sequence). The CDR3 runs to 17 residues. The DNA of the CDR3 is TGCGCCAGCAGTGACAGGGGGTGTTTTGATCCTACCAATGAGCAGTTCTTC. Translating gives CASSDRGCFDPTNEQFF.

The chain carries TRBV28 and TRBJ2-7; TRBD1 aligns across 7 bases. The length of the CDR3 is 14 residues. J lost 0 bases, V lost 5 bases, and 4 bases had no gene match. Germline CDR1 is MDHEN and CDR2 is SYDVKM. The CDR3 loop reads CASSGTGDSYEQYF. Here the CDR3 DNA reads TGTGCCAGCAGTGGCACAGGGGACTCCTACGAGCAGTACTTC.

The chain carries TRBV4-1 and TRBJ1-1; 9 bases map to TRBD1. Germline V gene lookup returns CDR1 MGHRA and CDR2 YSYEKL. The CDR3 covers 21 residues. V was pared by 0 bases and J by 1 base, with 18 bases of the junction left unmatched. CDR3 nucleotide sequence: TGCGCCAGCAGCCAAGATCAGGAGACAGGGGGAATGCTCGAGGCGAACACTGAAGCTTTCTTT. Translation: CASSQDQETGGMLEANTEAFF.

CDR3 bases: TGCGCCAGCAGCTTGGGACAGGGGCACTATGGCTACACCTTC. This translates into CASSLGQGHYGYTF. The rearrangement joins TRBV5-1 to TRBJ1-2; 8 bases are shared with TRBD1. This CDR3 is built from 14 residues. V shed 0 bases, J shed 3 bases, and the junction held 1 base outside the gene matches. Per the germline V gene, CDR1 is SGHRS and CDR2 is YFSETQ.

DNA of the CDR3: TGTGCCAGCACCACAGGGCCGCAACAGCCCCAGCATTTT. Amino acids: CASTTGPQQPQHF. The V gene is TRBV6-6, the J gene TRBJ1-5; weak D call: TRBD1 (6 bases). The V and J ends lost 7 bases and 7 bases respectively, with 14 bases between them. CDR1 MNHNY and CDR2 SVGAGI come from the germline V gene (reference sequence). This CDR3 contains 13 residues.

This sequence joins TRBV18 and TRBJ2-7; possible D gene TRBD1, 6 bases. V lost 6 bases, J lost 0 bases, and 24 bases lay in between. The CDR3 is made up of 18 amino acids. Germline V gene sequence: CDR1 KGHSH, CDR2 LQKENI. CDR3 bases: TGTGCCAGCTCCCCTTTTGGGTCTAGGACAGTTAGCTCCTACGAGCAGTACTTC. Encoded protein: CASSPFGSRTVSSYEQYF.

J is TRBJ2-7 and V is TRBV13; the D is unclear. The CDR3 is made up of 11 amino acids. In germline, CDR1 is PRHDT, CDR2 FYEKMQ (reference sequence). Trimming cost V 5 bases and J 1 base, with 3 bases left between them. The CDR3 region is CASSESYEQYF. The CDR3 DNA sequence: TGTGCCAGCAGCGAGTCCTACGAGCAGTACTTC.

This chain joins TRBV18 and TRBJ2-2; tentative D call: TRBD1 (5 bases). V was cut by 2 bases and J by 0 bases, with 13 bases left in between. The CDR3 covers 17 residues. From germline, CDR1 is KGHSH and CDR2 LQKENI. The CDR3 spells CASSPTRQGANTGELFF. The CDR3 DNA is TGTGCCAGCTCACCAACCCGCCAGGGCGCGAACACCGGGGAGCTGTTTTTT.

V and J are TRBV29-1 and TRBJ1-4, with 10 bases aligning to TRBD1. The CDR3 is 14 residues long. CDR1 is SQVTM, CDR2 ANQGSEA, per germline. Trimming took 6 bases from V and 8 from J; bases not matched to a gene: 9. The CDR3 DNA sequence: TGCAGCGTCCGAGACAGGGGGCCGGGGGAAAAACTGTTTTTT. It codes for CSVRDRGPGEKLFF.

The chain combines TRBV5-6 with TRBJ1-1; 8 nucleotides align to TRBD1. Germline CDR1 reads SGHDT; CDR2 reads YYEEEE. This CDR3 is built from 18 residues. V gave up 0 bases and J gave up 2 bases; unmatched junction bases: 12. The CDR3: CASSLAYRGSITNTEAFF. In DNA, the CDR3 is TGTGCCAGCAGCTTGGCCTACAGGGGGTCTATCACTAACACTGAAGCTTTCTTT.

V and J are TRBV6-5 and TRBJ1-1; D uncertain. CDR1 MNHEY and CDR2 SVGAGI come from the germline V gene. Between the trimmed V and J ends, which lost 6 bases and 0 bases, there was a span of 14 bases. The CDR3 runs 15 residues. The CDR3 DNA reads TGTGCCAGCAGATACCTGGGAGGGATGAACACTGAAGCTTTCTTT. Protein sequence: CASRYLGGMNTEAFF.

The rearrangement joins TRBV19 to TRBJ1-1, with 10 bases fitting TRBD1. Germline loops: CDR1 LNHDA, CDR2 SQIVND (reference sequence). This CDR3 comprises 16 residues. Trimming at V came to 3 bases and at J to 6 bases, leaving 10 bases not matched to a gene. The CDR3 coding sequence is TGTGCCAGTAGTATCGTAACAGTCGGACAGGGGGCTGAAGCTTTCTTT. Its protein product is CASSIVTVGQGAEAFF.

The gene calls are TRBV7-6 and TRBJ2-2, with D perhaps TRBD1 (5 bases). The CDR3 spans 16 residues. Trimming pared 1 base from V and 0 bases from J, leaving 9 bases between. Germline V gene sequence: CDR1 SGHVS, CDR2 FNYEAQ. The CDR3 coding sequence is TGTGCCAGCAGCTTAGTGGTCAGGGCGAACACCGGGGAGCTGTTTTTT. Protein: CASSLVVRANTGELFF.